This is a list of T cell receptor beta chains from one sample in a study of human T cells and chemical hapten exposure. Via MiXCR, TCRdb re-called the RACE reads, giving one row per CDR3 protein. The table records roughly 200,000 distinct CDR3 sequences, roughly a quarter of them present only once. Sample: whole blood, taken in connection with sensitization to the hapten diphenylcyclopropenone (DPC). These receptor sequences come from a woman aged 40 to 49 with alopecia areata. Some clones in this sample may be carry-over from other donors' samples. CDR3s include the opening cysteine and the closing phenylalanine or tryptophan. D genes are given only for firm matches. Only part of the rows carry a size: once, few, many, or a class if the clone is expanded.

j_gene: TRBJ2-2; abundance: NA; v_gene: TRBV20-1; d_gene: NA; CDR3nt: TGCAGTGCTAGAGCCGTTGGGAACACCGGGGAGGTGTTTTTT; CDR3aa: CSARAVGNTGEVFF
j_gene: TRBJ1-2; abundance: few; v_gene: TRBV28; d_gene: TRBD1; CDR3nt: TGTGCCAGCTACCGACAGGGCTACAGCTATGGCTACACCTTC; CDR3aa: CASYRQGYSYGYTF
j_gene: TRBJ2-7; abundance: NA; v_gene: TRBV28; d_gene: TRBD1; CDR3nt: TGTGCCAGCATTTTCAGTACAGGGGGGAACCAGCAGTACTTC; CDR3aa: CASIFSTGGNQQYF
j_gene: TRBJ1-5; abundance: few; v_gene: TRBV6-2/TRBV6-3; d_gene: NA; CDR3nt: TGTGCCAGCCTCGACCCCCAGGGTTTTCAGCCCCAGCATTTT; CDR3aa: CASLDPQGFQPQHF
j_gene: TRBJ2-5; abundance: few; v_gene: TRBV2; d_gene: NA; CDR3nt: TGTGCCAGCAGTGTAAACCAAGAGACCCAGTACTTC; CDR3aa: CASSVNQETQYF
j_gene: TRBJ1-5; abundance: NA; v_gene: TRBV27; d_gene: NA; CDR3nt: TGTGCCAGCAGTTTATCGGCAGGGATCAGCAATCAGCCCCAGCATTTT; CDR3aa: CASSLSAGISNQPQHF
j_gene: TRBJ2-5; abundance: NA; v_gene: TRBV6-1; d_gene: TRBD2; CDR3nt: TGTGCCAGCGAAGGACTAGCGGGGGGGACCCAGTACTTC; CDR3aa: CASEGLAGGTQYF
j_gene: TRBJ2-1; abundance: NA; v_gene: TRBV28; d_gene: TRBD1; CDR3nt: TGTGCCGCGAGACAGGGGAATAACAATGAGCAGTTCTTC; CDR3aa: CAARQGNNNEQFF
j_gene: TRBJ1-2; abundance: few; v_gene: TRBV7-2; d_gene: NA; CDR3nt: TGTGCCAGCAGCCCCTACGGGGTCGGCTATGGCTACACCTTC; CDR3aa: CASSPYGVGYGYTF
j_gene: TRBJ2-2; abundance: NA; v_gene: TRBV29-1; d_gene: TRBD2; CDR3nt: TGCAGCGTTGAAGATCGGACTAGCGTAGGCACCGGGGAGCTGTTTTTT; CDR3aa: CSVEDRTSVGTGELFF
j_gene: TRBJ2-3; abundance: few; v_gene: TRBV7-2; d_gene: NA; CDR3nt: TGTGCCAGCAGCCCGGCTAGTTACACAGATACGCAGTATTTT; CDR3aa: CASSPASYTDTQYF
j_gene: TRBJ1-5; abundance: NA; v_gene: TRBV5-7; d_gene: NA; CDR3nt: TGTGCCAGCAGCGCTCCCCTTTGTGATCAGCCCCAGCATTTT; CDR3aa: CASSAPLCDQPQHF
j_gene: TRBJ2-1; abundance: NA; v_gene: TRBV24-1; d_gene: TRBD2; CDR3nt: TGTGCCACCAGTACGACTAGCGGCTTACCCTCGGCCAATGAGCAGTTCTTC; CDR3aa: CATSTTSGLPSANEQFF
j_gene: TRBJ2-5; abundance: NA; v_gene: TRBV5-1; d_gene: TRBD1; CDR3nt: TGCGCCAGCAGCTCCTGGACAGGGCAAGAGACCCAGTACTTC; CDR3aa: CASSSWTGQETQYF
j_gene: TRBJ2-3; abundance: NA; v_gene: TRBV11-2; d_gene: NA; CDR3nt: TGTGCCAGCAGCCCACTAGAGGGTAGCACAGATACGCAGTATTTT; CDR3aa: CASSPLEGSTDTQYF
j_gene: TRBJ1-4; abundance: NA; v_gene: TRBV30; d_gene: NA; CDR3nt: TGTGCCTGGAGTGGTCAGGGGGAAAAACTGTTTTTT; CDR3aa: CAWSGQGEKLFF
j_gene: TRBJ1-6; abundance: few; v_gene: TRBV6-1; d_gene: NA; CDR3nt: TGTGCCAGCAGTTTAGACAAGGGATCACCCCTCCACTTT; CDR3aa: CASSLDKGSPLHF
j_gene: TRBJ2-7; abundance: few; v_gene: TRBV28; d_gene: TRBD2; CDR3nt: TGTGCCAGCAGTGGGATCTCTAGCGGGGTCCTGTGGGAGCAGTACTTC; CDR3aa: CASSGISSGVLWEQYF
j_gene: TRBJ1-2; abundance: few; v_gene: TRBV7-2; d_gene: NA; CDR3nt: TGTGCCAGCAGCTTAGTGGCAACAGCACTCTATGGCTACACCTTC; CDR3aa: CASSLVATALYGYTF
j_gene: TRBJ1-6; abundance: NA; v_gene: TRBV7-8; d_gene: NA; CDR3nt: TGTGCCAGCAGCTTAGGCAGCGATTCACCCCTCCACTTT; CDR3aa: CASSLGSDSPLHF
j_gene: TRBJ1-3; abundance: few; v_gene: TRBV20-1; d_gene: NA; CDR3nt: TGCAGTGCTAGAGATGCGGCTGGTGGAAACACCATATATTTT; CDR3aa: CSARDAAGGNTIYF
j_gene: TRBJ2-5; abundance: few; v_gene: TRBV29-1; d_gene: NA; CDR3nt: TGCAGCGTTCAACCGGGCAGGGTAGAGACCCAGTACTTC; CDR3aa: CSVQPGRVETQYF
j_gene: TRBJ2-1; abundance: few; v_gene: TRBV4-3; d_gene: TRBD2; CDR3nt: TGCGCCAGCAGCCAAGATCATAGCGGGAGAATCGACAATGAGCAGTTCTTC; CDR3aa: CASSQDHSGRIDNEQFF
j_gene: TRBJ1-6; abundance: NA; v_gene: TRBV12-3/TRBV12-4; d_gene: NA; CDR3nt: TGTGCCAGCACTGTGGCCATCCTTTCACCCCTCCACTTT; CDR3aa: CASTVAILSPLHF
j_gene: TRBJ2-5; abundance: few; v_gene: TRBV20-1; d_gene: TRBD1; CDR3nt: TGCAGTGCCCCGGGACAGGGGCGCACCCAAGAGACCCAGTACTTC; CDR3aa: CSAPGQGRTQETQYF
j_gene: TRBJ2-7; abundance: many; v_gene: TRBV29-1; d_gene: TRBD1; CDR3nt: TGCAGCGGCGCCGGGACAGGGACTGGCGAGCAGTACTTC; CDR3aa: CSGAGTGTGEQYF
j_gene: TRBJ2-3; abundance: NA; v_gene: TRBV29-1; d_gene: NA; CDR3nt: TGCAGCTCCACCCTCGGGACCCCCACAGATACGCAGTATTTT; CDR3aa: CSSTLGTPTDTQYF
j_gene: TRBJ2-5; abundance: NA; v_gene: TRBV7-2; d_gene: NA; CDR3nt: TGTGCCAGCAGCTACCAACGAGGGGTGCGAGAGACCCAGTACTTC; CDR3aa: CASSYQRGVRETQYF
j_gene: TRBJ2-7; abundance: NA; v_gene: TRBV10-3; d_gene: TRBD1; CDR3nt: TGTGCCATCAGTCCCCTAGGGACAGGGTCCTACGAGCAGTACTTC; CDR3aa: CAISPLGTGSYEQYF
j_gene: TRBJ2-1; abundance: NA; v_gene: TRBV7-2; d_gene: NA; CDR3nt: TGTGCCAGCAGGCGCGCTAGGTACGATGAGCAGTTCTTC; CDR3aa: CASRRARYDEQFF
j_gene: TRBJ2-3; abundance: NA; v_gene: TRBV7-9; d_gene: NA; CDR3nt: TGTGCCAGCAGCTTAATCTCCGGGACGTCGGCTACGCAGTATTTT; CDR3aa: CASSLISGTSATQYF
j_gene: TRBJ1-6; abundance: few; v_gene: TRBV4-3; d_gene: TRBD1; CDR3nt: TGCGCCAGCAGCCCGGGACAGAAAAATAATTCACCCCTCCACTTT; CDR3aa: CASSPGQKNNSPLHF
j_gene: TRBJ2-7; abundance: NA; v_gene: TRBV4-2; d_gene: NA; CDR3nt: TGTGCCAGCAGCCAACAGACCGGGACTCAGGCCGAGCAGTACTTC; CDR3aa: CASSQQTGTQAEQYF
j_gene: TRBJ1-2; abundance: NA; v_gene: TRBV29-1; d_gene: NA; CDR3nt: TGCAGCGTTCTCCCTCCTGACTATGGCTACACCTTC; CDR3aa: CSVLPPDYGYTF
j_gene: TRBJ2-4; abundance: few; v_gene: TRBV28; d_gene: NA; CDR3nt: TGTGCCAGCAGTGCCACGGTAGCCAAAAACATTCAGTACTTC; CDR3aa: CASSATVAKNIQYF
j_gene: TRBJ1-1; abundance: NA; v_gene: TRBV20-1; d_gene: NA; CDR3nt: TGCAGTGCTAGAGATTCCTGGAAGGGGTATCTGGCTTTCTTT; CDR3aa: CSARDSWKGYLAFF
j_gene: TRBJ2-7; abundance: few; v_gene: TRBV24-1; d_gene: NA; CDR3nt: TGTGCCACCAGTGAGGGGGTTTCCGGCGAGCAGTACTTC; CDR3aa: CATSEGVSGEQYF
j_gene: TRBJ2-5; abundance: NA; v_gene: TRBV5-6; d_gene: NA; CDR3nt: TGTGCCAGCAGCACGGTGTTGGGGGCTGGGAAGACCCAGTACTTC; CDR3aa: CASSTVLGAGKTQYF
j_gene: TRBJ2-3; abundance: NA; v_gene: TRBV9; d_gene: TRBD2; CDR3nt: TGTGCCAGCAGCGTCGCCCCACTAGCGGGAGGACCCACAGATATGCAGTATTTT; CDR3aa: CASSVAPLAGGPTDMQYF
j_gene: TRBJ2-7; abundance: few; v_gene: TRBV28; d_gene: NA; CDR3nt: TGTGCCAGCGGCTTCGGAGCCTACGAGCAGTACTTC; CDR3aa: CASGFGAYEQYF